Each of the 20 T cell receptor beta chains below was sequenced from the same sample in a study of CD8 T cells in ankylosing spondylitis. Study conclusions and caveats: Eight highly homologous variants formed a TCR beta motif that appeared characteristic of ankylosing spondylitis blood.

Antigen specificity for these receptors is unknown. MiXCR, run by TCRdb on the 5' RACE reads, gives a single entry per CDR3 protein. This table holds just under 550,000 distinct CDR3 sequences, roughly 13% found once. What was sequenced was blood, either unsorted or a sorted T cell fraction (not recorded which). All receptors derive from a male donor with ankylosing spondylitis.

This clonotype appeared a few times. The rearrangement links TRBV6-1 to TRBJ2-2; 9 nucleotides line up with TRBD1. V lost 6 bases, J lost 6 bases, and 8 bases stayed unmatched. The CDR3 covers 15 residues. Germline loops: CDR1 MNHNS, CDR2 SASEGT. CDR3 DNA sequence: TGTGCCAGCAGCCACAGGGGGCGCGGGGCCGGGGAGCTGTTTTTT. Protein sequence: CASSHRGRGAGELFF.

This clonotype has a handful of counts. In DNA, the CDR3 is TGCAGTGCCCTCAGGAGCGGGATTACAGATACGCAGTATTTT. Amino acids: CSALRSGITDTQYF. The chain joins TRBV20-1 to TRBJ2-3; TRBD2 aligns across 7 bases. The CDR3 contains 14 residues. J lost 3 bases, V lost 6 bases, and 9 bases had no gene match. Germline V gene data show CDR1 as DFQATT and CDR2 as SNEGSKA (reference sequence).

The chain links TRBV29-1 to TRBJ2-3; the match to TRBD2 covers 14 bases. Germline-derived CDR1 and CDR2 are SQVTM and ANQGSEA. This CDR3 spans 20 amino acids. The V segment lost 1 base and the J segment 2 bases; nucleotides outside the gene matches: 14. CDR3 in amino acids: CSVEGLEVGLAGVDTDTQYF. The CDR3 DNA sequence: TGCAGCGTTGAAGGGTTAGAAGTGGGACTAGCGGGAGTAGACACAGATACGCAGTATTTT.

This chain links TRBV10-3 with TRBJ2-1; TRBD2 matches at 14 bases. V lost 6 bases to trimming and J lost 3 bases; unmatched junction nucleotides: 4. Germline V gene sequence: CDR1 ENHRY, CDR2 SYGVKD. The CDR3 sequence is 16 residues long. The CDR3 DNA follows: TGTGCCATCAGCGAGACTAGCGGGAGGGTCTACAATGAGCAGTTCTTC. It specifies CAISETSGRVYNEQFF.

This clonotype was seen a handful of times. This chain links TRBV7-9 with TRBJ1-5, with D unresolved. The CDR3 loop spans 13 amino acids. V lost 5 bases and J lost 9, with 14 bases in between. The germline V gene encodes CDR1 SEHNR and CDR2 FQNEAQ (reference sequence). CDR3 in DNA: TGTGCCAGCAGCCAAGGGATTATCGGGCCCCAGCATTTT. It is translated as CASSQGIIGPQHF.

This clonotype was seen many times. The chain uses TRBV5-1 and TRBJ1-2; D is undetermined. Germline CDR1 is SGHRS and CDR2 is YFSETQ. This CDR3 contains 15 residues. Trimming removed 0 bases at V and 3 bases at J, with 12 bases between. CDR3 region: CASSLGGTQDYGYTF. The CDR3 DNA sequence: TGCGCCAGCAGCTTGGGAGGAACCCAGGACTATGGCTACACCTTC.

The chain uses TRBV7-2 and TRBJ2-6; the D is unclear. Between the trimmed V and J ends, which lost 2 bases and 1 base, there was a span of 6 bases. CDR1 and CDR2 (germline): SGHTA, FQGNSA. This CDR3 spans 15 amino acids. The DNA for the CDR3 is TGTGCCAGCAGCTTAAACCCGTCTGGGGCCAACGTCCTGACTTTC. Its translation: CASSLNPSGANVLTF.

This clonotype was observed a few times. CDR3 region: CAIGQGQDTGELFF. The DNA of the CDR3 is TGTGCCATTGGACAGGGGCAGGACACCGGGGAGCTGTTTTTT. This chain joins TRBV28 and TRBJ2-2, with 9 bases aligning to TRBD1. V shed 10 bases and J 3 bases; nucleotides not matched to a gene: 6. Germline V gene data show CDR1 as MDHEN and CDR2 as SYDVKM. This CDR3 is built from 14 residues.

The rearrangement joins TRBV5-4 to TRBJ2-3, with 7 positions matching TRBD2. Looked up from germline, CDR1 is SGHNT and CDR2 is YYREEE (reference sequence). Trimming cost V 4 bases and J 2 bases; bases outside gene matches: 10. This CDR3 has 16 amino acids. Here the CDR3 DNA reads TGTGCCAGCAGCAGCGGGACTTGGAGGAACACAGATACGCAGTATTTT. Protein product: CASSSGTWRNTDTQYF.

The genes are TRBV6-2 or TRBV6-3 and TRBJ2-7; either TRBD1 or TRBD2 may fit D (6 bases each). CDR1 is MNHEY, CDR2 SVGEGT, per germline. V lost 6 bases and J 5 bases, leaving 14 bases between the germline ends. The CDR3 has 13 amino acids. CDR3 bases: TGTGCCAGCAGGAGCTTAGGGGGGAACGAGCAGTACGTC. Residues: CASRSLGGNEQYV.

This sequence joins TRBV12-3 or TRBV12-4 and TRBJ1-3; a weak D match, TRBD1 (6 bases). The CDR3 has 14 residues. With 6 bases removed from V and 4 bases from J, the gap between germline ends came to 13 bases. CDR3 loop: CASRFPDRGNTIYF. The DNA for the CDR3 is TGTGCCAGCAGATTCCCCGACAGGGGAAACACCATATATTTT.

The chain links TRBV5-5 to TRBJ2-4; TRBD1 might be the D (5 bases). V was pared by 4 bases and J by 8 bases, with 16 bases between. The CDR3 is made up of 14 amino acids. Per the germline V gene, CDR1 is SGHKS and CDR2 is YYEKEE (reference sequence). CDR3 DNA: TGTGCCAGCAGCCCCACGGCAGGGTTATACATTCAGTACTTC. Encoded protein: CASSPTAGLYIQYF.

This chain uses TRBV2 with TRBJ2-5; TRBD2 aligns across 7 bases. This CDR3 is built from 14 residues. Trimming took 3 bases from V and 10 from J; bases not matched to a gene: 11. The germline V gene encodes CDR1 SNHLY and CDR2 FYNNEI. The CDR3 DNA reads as TGTGCCAGCAGTGACCAACTAGCGTACCTGATCCAGTACTTC. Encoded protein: CASSDQLAYLIQYF. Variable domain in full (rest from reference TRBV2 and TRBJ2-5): EPEVTQTPSHQVTQMGQEVILRCVPISNHLYFYWYRQILGQKVEFLVSFYNNEISEKSEIFDDQFSVERPDGSNFTLKIRSTKLEDSAMYFCASSDQLAYLIQYFGPGTRLLVL.

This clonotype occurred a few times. The CDR3 reads CASSIRRDSAGSYEQYF. The CDR3 DNA sequence: TGCGCCAGCAGCATCCGACGGGACTCGGCAGGCTCCTACGAGCAGTACTTC. V is TRBV5-1 and J is TRBJ2-7; tentative D call: TRBD2 (6 bases). The CDR3 is 17 amino acids. V was clipped by 4 bases and J by 0 bases, with 20 bases between them. Germline V gene lookup returns CDR1 SGHRS and CDR2 YFSETQ.

CDR3 sequence (DNA): TGTGCCAGCAGTTTTCTAGCGGACTCCTACAATGAGCAGTTCTTC. Residues: CASSFLADSYNEQFF. The rearrangement uses TRBV27 and TRBJ2-1; 7 bases are a match to TRBD2. The CDR3 covers 15 residues. Germline loops: CDR1 MNHEY, CDR2 SMNVEV (reference sequence). With 3 bases clipped from V and 0 bases from J, the junction kept 2 bases outside the gene matches.

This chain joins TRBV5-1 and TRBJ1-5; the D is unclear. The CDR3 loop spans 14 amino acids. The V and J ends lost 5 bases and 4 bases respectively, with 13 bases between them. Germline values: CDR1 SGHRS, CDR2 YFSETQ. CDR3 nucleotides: TGCGCCAGCAGTGTTTTCTCCCGGAATCAGCCCCAGCATTTT. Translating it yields CASSVFSRNQPQHF.

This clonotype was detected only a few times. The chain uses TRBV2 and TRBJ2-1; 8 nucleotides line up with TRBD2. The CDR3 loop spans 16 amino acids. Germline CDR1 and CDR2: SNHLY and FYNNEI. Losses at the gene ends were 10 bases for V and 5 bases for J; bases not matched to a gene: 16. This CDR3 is CAISPTPGGKNNEQFF. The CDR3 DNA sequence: TGTGCCATCTCACCAACTCCGGGAGGGAAGAACAATGAGCAGTTCTTC.

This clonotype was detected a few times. In DNA, the CDR3 is TGCAGTGCTAGCGAAGGCAGGGTATTGGGTCGGGCCCAGCATTTT. Protein sequence: CSASEGRVLGRAQHF. This chain joins TRBV20-1 and TRBJ1-5, with a possible D match to TRBD1 (5 bases). Germline V CDR1 and CDR2: DFQATT, SNEGSKA (reference sequence). Trimming left V 3 bases short and J 11 bases short, with 23 bases between. This CDR3 has 15 residues.

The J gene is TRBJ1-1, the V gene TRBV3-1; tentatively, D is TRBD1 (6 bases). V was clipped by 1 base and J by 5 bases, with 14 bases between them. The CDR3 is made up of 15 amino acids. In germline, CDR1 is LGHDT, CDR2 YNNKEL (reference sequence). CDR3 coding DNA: TGTGCCAGCAGCCAAGTTCCGGGGGCGTATACTGAAGCTTTCTTT. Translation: CASSQVPGAYTEAFF.

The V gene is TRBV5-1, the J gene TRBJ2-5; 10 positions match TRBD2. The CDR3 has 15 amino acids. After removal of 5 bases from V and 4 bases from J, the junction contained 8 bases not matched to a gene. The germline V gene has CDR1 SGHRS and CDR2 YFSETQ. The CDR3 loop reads CASSSVAGGAETQYF. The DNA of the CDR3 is TGCGCCAGCAGTTCCGTAGCGGGAGGTGCAGAGACCCAGTACTTC.